This T cell receptor (beta chain) emerged from a study of cytomegalovirus exposure and HLA in healthy donors (dated by TCRdb to about 2017). For the study in its entirety: An earlier analysis of some 600 of the donors reported 250 to 350 Gb of sequence data and around 100 million unique TCR beta sequences obtained from about 179 million T cells. An early release that covered 640 HLA-typed donors contained around 300 gigabases of sequencing data and approximately 85 million unique TCR sequences. Among the roughly 400 genotyped donors, 75% to 90% belonged to the genetic ancestry cluster associated with self-reported Caucasian donors. The study aimed to test whether cataloging public T cell receptors could reveal signatures of past pathogen exposure. The study profiled the T cell repertoires of 666 subjects by immunosequencing and related them to cytomegalovirus serostatus. Along with the approximately 700-subject first cohort, a separate validation cohort of around 120 different subjects was used. High-throughput TCR immunosequencing, statistical association of individual TCRs with disease status, and machine learning were combined to predict cytomegalovirus infection status. To study patterns of TCR occurrence, a later analysis re-analyzed previously published TCR beta repertoires from 666 donors and added high-resolution HLA genotyping. Rather than drawing on any new phenotypic data, the later analysis identified candidate immune exposures from TCR beta sequences and the way those sequences occurred across donors. To decide whether each TCR beta V gene segment behaved as functional or pseudogenic, an earlier analysis of 587 of the donors relied on high-throughput TCR beta sequencing. Alongside the repertoire data, information on donor age, sex, ethnicity and CMV serostatus was compiled. In a later genetic analysis, genome-wide SNP genotypes for 398 of the 666 donors were used, and that subset was treated as a discovery cohort. All discovery cohort repertoires had been generated on a single sequencing platform. HLA typing included class I and class II loci at four-digit resolution. The number of donors typed differed by locus, with 629-630 for A, B, C, DRB1 and DQB1, 522 for DQA1, approximately 580 for DPA1, and roughly 450 for DPB1. Because of strong linkage in the cohort, roughly five DR-DQ haplotypes were treated as single units for association and clustering. Among 398 genotyped donors of the cohort, an average of roughly 230,000 unique TCR beta nucleotide sequences was sequenced per donor, of which about 18% were non-productive. Findings and caveats that apply to the study as a whole: According to the authors, the approach could potentially be generalized to other disease states and immunological phenotypes. Correlated functional status among segregating V segments might reflect linkage disequilibrium, but an unknown experimental factor could not be ruled out. A cluster of highly shared sequence variants was judged likely to represent a technical artifact of the sequencing pipeline. According to a later genetic analysis, donors in an Asian-associated ancestry cluster had fewer N-insertions in productive TCRs than the approximately 670-donor mean. The study gave a list of 150 to 200 TCR beta chains associated with cytomegalovirus. Because the 87-base-pair reads could not distinguish some IMGT-functional V segments, including TRBV6-2 and TRBV6-3, those segments were excluded. In this cohort, only TCR beta chains were sequenced, and detectable features were limited by the absence of alpha or paired-chain data. Specific HLA alleles were associated with over 15,000 TCR beta sequences at a false discovery rate of 0.05 in a later analysis. The classifier was reported to diagnose cytomegalovirus status with high specificity and sensitivity in both the original and validation cohorts. According to a later analysis, parvovirus B19, influenza, CMV and Epstein-Barr virus appeared linked to several top co-occurrence clusters. When HLA alleles, especially DR and DQ, strongly co-occurred, attributing TCR associations to individual alleles was difficult. A later analysis found that TCR association rates varied across HLA loci, with DRB1 alleles showing the most associated TCRs and HLA-C alleles the fewest. Because some donors lacked HLA typing at each locus, the association tests relied only on the typed subset. A further reported finding was that TCR beta sequences accurately predicted the HLA-A and HLA-B alleles for most subjects in the first cohort. The only immune exposure information available for the cohort was CMV serostatus. Three of the identified cytomegalovirus-associated TCR beta chains were confirmed in vitro to be specific for cytomegalovirus antigens. V-gene and J-gene trimming of TCR beta chains was associated with a missense DCLRE1C variant in a later genetic analysis, and the association was replicated in an independent cohort. The earlier analysis of 587 of the donors excluded about 16 rarely observed V segments, including chromosome 9 orphons, because counts were too low. A later analysis found that HLA-associated TCR beta chains were more clonally expanded and had lower generation probabilities than equally common non-associated chains. Most TCR sequences were seen in very few donors, while some public TCRs were found in many individuals. Roughly uniform sequencing depth across donors was assumed in presence/absence analyses, although this assumption may not hold. Most CMV-associated TCR beta chains appeared to be HLA-restricted in a later analysis, and the HLA associations seemed to be driven largely by CMV exposure. Broadly in line with IMGT annotations, most TCR beta V segments showed up in productive rearrangements about 87% or about 30% of the time in an earlier analysis of 587 of the donors.

The CDR3 spans 13 residues, from the cysteine through the phenylalanine. The retained sequence is limited to the CDR3, 39 bases, with the frame set at the first base. V is shortened by 2 bases, J by 2 bases, and the region joining them spans 7 bases. CDR1 and CDR2 are read off the germline V gene as KGHSH and LQKENI. The cohort was made up of several hundred healthy bone marrow donors. All cohort members were sampled while nominally healthy, although unrecorded immune exposures were likely present. The donor was CMV seronegative and was included in the group of about 400 seronegative cohort members. Every donor gave a peripheral blood sample, and the peripheral blood mononuclear cells from that sample were used for TCR beta sequencing. Genomic DNA extraction from the blood cell samples was performed with the Qiagen DNeasy Blood Extraction Kit. Comment on this clone: Its antigen target is currently unknown.

Library prep was done by the immunoSEQ multiplex PCR assay. For the multiplex PCR, a mixture combining 60 forward primers for TCR Vbeta segments and 13 reverse primers for TCR Jbeta segments was used. The CDR3 region of rearranged TCR beta genes was amplified from genomic DNA with a multiplex PCR assay. The amplified TCR beta libraries were sequenced on the Illumina HiSeq System as 87-base-pair reads. Per the original workflow: In a later analysis, about 80 million unique TCR beta chains were counted across the roughly 670 repertoires, and roughly 10 million of these chains were shared by at least two donors. Raw reads were error-corrected and collapsed into unique sequences with a nearest-neighbor algorithm that merged closely related sequences to remove PCR and sequencing errors. CDR3 sequences were aligned to IMGT reference sequences to assign V, D and J gene segments. For a sequence to be retained, a match of at least six nucleotides was required to both a V gene segment and a J gene segment. Rearrangements were called productive when the CDR3 lacked stop codons and stayed in frame with V and J; all others were non-productive. Following IMGT convention, CDR3 was defined as the stretch from the second conserved V-encoded cysteine up to the conserved J-encoded phenylalanine. The earlier analysis of some 600 of the donors excluded sequences that lacked an unambiguous match to a single V gene segment. An earlier analysis of around 600 of the donors classified V segments as functional when productive rearrangements were above 56.7% and as segregating when the standard deviation between donors was above 5%. To diagnose cytomegalovirus status from the catalog of TCR beta chain sequences, a statistical classification framework was built. In a later analysis, V and J genes were assigned by comparing TCR nucleotide sequences against IMGT/GENE-DB human TR gene sequences. A later analysis assigned CDR3 sequences and most-parsimonious VDJ recombination scenarios with the TCRdist pipeline. In a later analysis, each TCR beta chain was defined by its CDR3 amino acid sequence together with its V-gene family, and reads lacking a unique V-gene family were excluded. As a way to deal with suspected cross-contamination and a sequencing artifact, a later analysis dropped 450 to 700 nucleotide sequences that were highly shared and had low generation probability. A later analysis calculated a clonal expansion index for each public chain from normalized within-repertoire ranks of inferred template counts. Generation probabilities in a later analysis came from a VDJ recombination model fitted to out-of-frame rearrangements, and those results were checked against IGoR. Hypergeometric tests were used in a later analysis to score TCR-TCR, TCR-HLA and TCR-CMV co-occurrence, with a repertoire-size bias correction applied to the TCR pairs. A later analysis estimated false discovery rates by permuting HLA or CMV assignments 20 times. In a later analysis, co-occurring TCRs were grouped using DBSCAN, and TCRdist sequence similarity was added for clustering within HLA-allele-positive subsets. For co-occurrence clustering, repertoires with fewer than 30,000 or more than 120,000 public chains were excluded, along with about five repertoires with anomalous nucleotide sharing. TCRdb re-hosts the immuneACCESS table, in-frame sequences only. Its copies lack some clones; in the studies checked, an unresolved V gene accounts for under half of them, and the cause for the rest is not known. The D gene and trimming were derived from the DNA, and the V and J assignments and clone size from that table. The table for this sample lists 100,000 to 150,000 clones. More than 1.5% of the sample is held by the ten biggest clonotypes.

The sequence joins TRBV18 to TRBJ2-7, with TRBD1 as a weak D call on 5 bases. This TCR came from a man aged 18 to 29 in good health and CMV-seronegative. The sequenced material came from PBMCs. The DNA sequence is given as TGTGCCAGCTCACCAGACAGCCCCTACGAGCAGTACTTC. This translates into CASSPDSPYEQYF.